Detailed here is one T cell receptor beta chain. This record belongs to a study of blood T cell repertoires in COVID-19. Whole-study context: Researchers got acute and convalescent COVID-19 samples from the United States, Italy and Spain.

Method: immunoSEQ multiplex PCR; TCRdb's copy keeps in-frame clones and lacks some. The sample has more than 200,000 clones; under 90% are singletons. V was clipped by 2 bases and J by 1 base, with 8 bases between them. Germline V CDR1 and CDR2: SGHTA, FQGTGA. The CDR3 totals 14 residues. This rearrangement joins TRBV7-3 to TRBJ1-1; D not certain. The clonotype was recovered from a man aged 55 to 70 who had recovered from COVID-19. Source material: PBMCs or T cells enriched from blood (not recorded which). DNA for the CDR3: TGTGCCAGCAGCTTATGGGGAGAGAACACTGAAGCTTTCTTT. Translating it yields CASSLWGENTEAFF.